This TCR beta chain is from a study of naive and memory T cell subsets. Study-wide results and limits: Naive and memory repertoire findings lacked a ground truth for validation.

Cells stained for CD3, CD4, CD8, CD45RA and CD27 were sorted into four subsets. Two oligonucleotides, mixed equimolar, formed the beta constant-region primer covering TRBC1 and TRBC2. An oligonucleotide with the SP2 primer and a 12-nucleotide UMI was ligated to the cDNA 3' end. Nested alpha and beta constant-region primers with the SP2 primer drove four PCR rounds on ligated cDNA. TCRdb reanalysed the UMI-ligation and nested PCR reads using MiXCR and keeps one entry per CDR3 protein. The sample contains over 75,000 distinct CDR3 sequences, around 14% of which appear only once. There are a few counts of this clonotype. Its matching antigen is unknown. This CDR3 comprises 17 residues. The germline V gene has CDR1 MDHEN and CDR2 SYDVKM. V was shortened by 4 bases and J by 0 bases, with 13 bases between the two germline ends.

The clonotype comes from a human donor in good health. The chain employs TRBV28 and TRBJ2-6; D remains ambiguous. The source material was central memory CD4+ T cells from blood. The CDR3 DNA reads TGTGCCAGCAGTTCGAGATCGGCAGCCTCTGGGGCCAACGTCCTGACTTTC. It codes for CASSSRSAASGANVLTF.